A selection of T cell receptor beta chains follows, all from one sample in a study of sequential checkpoint blockade in melanoma. Here immunoSEQ multiplex PCR was the method, and the copy in TCRdb shows in-frame clones only, minus some. This sample carries 9,500 to 15,000 clones, 82% of them seen once, and the ten largest clones take 7.5%. Sequencing was performed on CD8+ T cells sorted from blood (inferred from file names), taken from a patient given nivolumab and ipilimumab in sequence. All receptors come from a human donor with melanoma. The CDR3 runs from the conserved cysteine through the conserved F or W. The order of the fields is V gene, J gene, clone size, D gene, CDR3 protein, CDR3 DNA. D genes are given only for firm matches. The size field is filled for only some rows; it gives once, few, many or a size class.

v_gene: TRBV6-5
j_gene: TRBJ2-7
abundance: -
d_gene: -
CDR3aa: CASSTGGPTDEQYF
CDR3nt: TGTGCCAGCAGTACCGGGGGGCCGACGGACGAGCAGTACTTC

v_gene: TRBV10-3
j_gene: TRBJ2-2
abundance: -
d_gene: -
CDR3aa: CAISESDFQGALSTGELFF
CDR3nt: TGTGCCATCAGTGAGTCCGACTTTCAAGGGGCACTTAGCACCGGGGAGCTGTTTTTT

v_gene: TRBV29-1
j_gene: TRBJ2-5
abundance: -
d_gene: -
CDR3aa: CSVAGGQETQYF
CDR3nt: TGCAGCGTTGCTGGCGGCCAAGAGACCCAGTACTTC

v_gene: TRBV7-9
j_gene: TRBJ1-6
abundance: -
d_gene: TRBD1
CDR3aa: CASSPPGTGLNSPLHF
CDR3nt: TGTGCCAGCAGCCCCCCCGGGACAGGGTTAAATTCACCCCTCCACTTT

v_gene: TRBV11-2
j_gene: TRBJ1-2
abundance: -
d_gene: -
CDR3aa: CASSPGSGGYTF
CDR3nt: TGTGCCAGCAGCCCAGGATCGGGGGGCTACACCTTC

v_gene: TRBV7-3
j_gene: TRBJ2-2
abundance: -
d_gene: -
CDR3aa: CASSLYPGAIGELFF
CDR3nt: TGTGCCAGCAGCTTATACCCAGGGGCGATCGGGGAGCTGTTTTTT

v_gene: TRBV7-9
j_gene: TRBJ2-7
abundance: -
d_gene: TRBD2
CDR3aa: CASSRGGDEQYF
CDR3nt: TGTGCCAGCAGCCGGGGGGGGGACGAGCAGTACTTC

v_gene: TRBV29-1
j_gene: TRBJ1-1
abundance: -
d_gene: -
CDR3aa: CSVVSFGGGGTEAFF
CDR3nt: TGCAGCGTTGTGAGTTTTGGGGGTGGGGGGACTGAAGCTTTCTTT

v_gene: TRBV18
j_gene: TRBJ2-5
abundance: -
d_gene: TRBD2
CDR3aa: CASSPPASGAGTQYF
CDR3nt: TGTGCCAGCTCACCACCGGCTAGCGGGGCGGGGACCCAGTACTTC

v_gene: TRBV7-9
j_gene: TRBJ1-1
abundance: -
d_gene: TRBD1
CDR3aa: CASSSGQGADTEAFF
CDR3nt: TGTGCCAGCAGCTCGGGACAGGGGGCTGACACTGAAGCTTTCTTT

v_gene: TRBV5-1
j_gene: TRBJ2-1
abundance: -
d_gene: TRBD2
CDR3aa: CASGTSGYNEQFF
CDR3nt: TGCGCCAGCGGGACTAGCGGGTACAATGAGCAGTTCTTC

v_gene: TRBV7-9
j_gene: TRBJ2-5
abundance: -
d_gene: -
CDR3aa: CASGGIQETQYF
CDR3nt: TGTGCCAGCGGCGGGATCCAAGAGACCCAGTACTTC

v_gene: TRBV5-1
j_gene: TRBJ2-2
abundance: -
d_gene: -
CDR3aa: CASSLWPGMGTGELFF
CDR3nt: TGCGCCAGCAGCTTGTGGCCGGGAATGGGCACCGGGGAGCTGTTTTTT

v_gene: TRBV5-4
j_gene: TRBJ2-7
abundance: -
d_gene: TRBD1
CDR3aa: CASSLGGQAEQYF
CDR3nt: TGTGCCAGCAGCTTGGGCGGACAGGCCGAGCAGTACTTC

v_gene: TRBV4-1
j_gene: TRBJ1-5
abundance: -
d_gene: -
CDR3aa: CASSQEDRGSQPQHF
CDR3nt: TGCGCCAGCAGCCAGGAGGACCGGGGTAGTCAGCCCCAGCATTTT

v_gene: TRBV27
j_gene: TRBJ2-7
abundance: -
d_gene: -
CDR3aa: CASSSGYLQGPHEQYF
CDR3nt: TGTGCCAGCAGTTCCGGGTACCTTCAGGGCCCCCACGAGCAGTACTTC

v_gene: TRBV27
j_gene: TRBJ2-5
abundance: -
d_gene: -
CDR3aa: CASSFNPSVETQYF
CDR3nt: TGTGCCAGCAGTTTCAACCCCTCGGTGGAGACCCAGTACTTC

v_gene: TRBV15
j_gene: TRBJ2-5
abundance: -
d_gene: TRBD2
CDR3aa: CATSRDRLAGMSQYF
CDR3nt: TGTGCCACCAGCAGAGATCGACTAGCGGGGATGTCCCAGTACTTC

v_gene: TRBV4-1
j_gene: TRBJ2-7
abundance: few
d_gene: TRBD1
CDR3aa: CASSQDPRQGSEQYF
CDR3nt: TGCGCCAGCAGCCAAGATCCTAGACAGGGGTCCGAGCAGTACTTC

v_gene: TRBV4-1
j_gene: TRBJ2-7
abundance: -
d_gene: -
CDR3aa: CASSPFSSYEQYF
CDR3nt: TGCGCCAGCAGCCCCTTCTCCTCCTACGAGCAGTACTTC

v_gene: TRBV5-4
j_gene: TRBJ1-2
abundance: -
d_gene: TRBD1
CDR3aa: CASSLAAGQGFYGYTF
CDR3nt: TGTGCCAGCAGCTTGGCCGCGGGACAGGGGTTCTATGGCTACACCTTC

v_gene: TRBV29-1
j_gene: TRBJ2-7
abundance: -
d_gene: TRBD1
CDR3aa: CSAGGTGVDRGDEQYF
CDR3nt: TGCAGCGCCGGGGGGACAGGGGTGGACCGGGGGGACGAGCAGTACTTC

v_gene: TRBV6-1
j_gene: TRBJ2-7
abundance: -
d_gene: TRBD1
CDR3aa: CASRSGQFLEQYF
CDR3nt: TGTGCCAGCCGCTCGGGACAGTTTCTCGAGCAGTACTTC

v_gene: TRBV27
j_gene: TRBJ2-7
abundance: -
d_gene: TRBD1
CDR3aa: CASSPGQGYEQYF
CDR3nt: TGTGCCAGCAGTCCTGGACAGGGATACGAGCAGTACTTC

v_gene: TRBV15
j_gene: TRBJ1-3
abundance: -
d_gene: TRBD1
CDR3aa: CATSRGGDRAGGNTIYF
CDR3nt: TGTGCCACCAGCAGAGGAGGGGACAGGGCGGGGGGAAACACCATATATTTT

v_gene: TRBV2
j_gene: TRBJ2-1
abundance: -
d_gene: -
CDR3aa: CASSDVVNEQFF
CDR3nt: TGTGCCAGCAGTGACGTTGTCAATGAGCAGTTCTTC

v_gene: TRBV27
j_gene: TRBJ2-7
abundance: -
d_gene: -
CDR3aa: CASSLGRNYEQYF
CDR3nt: TGTGCCAGCAGTTTAGGTAGAAACTACGAGCAGTACTTC

v_gene: TRBV25-1
j_gene: TRBJ2-2
abundance: few
d_gene: TRBD2
CDR3aa: CASSEYPEREGQGELFF
CDR3nt: TGTGCCAGCAGTGAATATCCAGAGCGGGAGGGCCAAGGGGAGCTGTTTTTT

v_gene: TRBV7-6
j_gene: TRBJ1-1
abundance: -
d_gene: TRBD1
CDR3aa: CASSTPSGTGHTEAFF
CDR3nt: TGTGCCAGCAGCACACCATCCGGGACAGGGCACACTGAAGCTTTCTTT

v_gene: TRBV9
j_gene: TRBJ2-7
abundance: once
d_gene: TRBD1
CDR3aa: CASSGGDRGISYEQYF
CDR3nt: TGTGCCAGCAGCGGGGGGGACAGGGGCATCTCCTACGAGCAGTACTTC

v_gene: TRBV7-3
j_gene: TRBJ2-5
abundance: -
d_gene: -
CDR3aa: CASSPSVQETQYF
CDR3nt: TGTGCCAGCAGCCCGTCAGTACAAGAGACCCAGTACTTC

v_gene: TRBV6-5
j_gene: TRBJ2-6
abundance: -
d_gene: TRBD2
CDR3aa: CASSYSGGSGANVLTF
CDR3nt: TGTGCCAGCAGTTACTCGGGGGGGTCTGGGGCCAACGTCCTGACTTTC

v_gene: TRBV5-6
j_gene: TRBJ1-1
abundance: once
d_gene: TRBD1
CDR3aa: CASSVGQGAGEAFF
CDR3nt: TGTGCCAGCAGCGTAGGACAGGGGGCCGGTGAAGCTTTCTTT